The clone carrying this T cell receptor (beta chain) was picked up a small number of times. The sample comes from a study of PD-1 blockade in classical Hodgkin lymphoma. The CDR3 contains 18 residues. CDR1 and CDR2 (germline): MNHNS, SASEGT. V gave up 4 bases and J gave up 0 bases; unmatched junction bases: 6. Method: immunoSEQ multiplex PCR; TCRdb's copy keeps in-frame clones and lacks some. The sample consists of tens of thousands of clones, 65% to 90% of them appearing once. Time point in this sample: cycle 4 day 1 (C4D1), after 5 to 7 weeks of nivolumab. There was relapse after autologous stem cell transplantation in every patient, and there was variation in brentuximab vedotin exposure. Purification of CD4+ T cells from thawed PBMCs was achieved by magnetic negative selection.

The starting material was CD4+ T cells from blood, obtained before the fourth cycle of nivolumab. V gene TRBV6-1 combines with J gene TRBJ2-3; 14 nucleotides align to TRBD2. This TCR was sampled from a human donor with classical Hodgkin lymphoma. CDR3 in DNA: TGTGCCAGCAGTGCGGGACTAGCGGGGGTAACTAGCACAGATACGCAGTATTTT. Translation: CASSAGLAGVTSTDTQYF.